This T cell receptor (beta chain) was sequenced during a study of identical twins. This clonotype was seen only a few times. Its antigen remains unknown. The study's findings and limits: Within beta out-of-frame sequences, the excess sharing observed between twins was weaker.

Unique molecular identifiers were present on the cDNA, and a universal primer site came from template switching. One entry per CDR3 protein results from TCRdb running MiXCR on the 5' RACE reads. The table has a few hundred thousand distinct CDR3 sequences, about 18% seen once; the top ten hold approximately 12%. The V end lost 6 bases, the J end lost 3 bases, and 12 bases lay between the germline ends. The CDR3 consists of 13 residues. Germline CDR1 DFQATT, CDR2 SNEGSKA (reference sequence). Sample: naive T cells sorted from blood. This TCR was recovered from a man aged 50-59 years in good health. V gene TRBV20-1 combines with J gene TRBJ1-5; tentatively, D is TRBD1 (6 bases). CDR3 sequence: CSARTANNQPQHF. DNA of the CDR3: TGCAGTGCCAGGACAGCGAACAATCAGCCCCAGCATTTT.